This T cell receptor beta chain was retrieved from a study of graft-versus-host responses after intestinal transplantation. In the study overall: Anti-thymocyte globulin served as induction for all recipients, who then took tacrolimus and steroids for three to four years.

Trimming removed 3 bases at V and 5 bases at J, with 9 bases between. Germline V gene sequence: CDR1 MRHNA, CDR2 SNTAGT. The CDR3 extends over 13 amino acids. General study findings and limits: Detection of GvH clones occurred in recipient marrow, and some had their first appearance in ileum or blood.

As for this clone: Its antigen is unidentified.

Assay: immunoSEQ multiplex PCR; the TCRdb copy retains only in-frame clones and omits some. This sample carries over 75,000 clones, around 90% of them seen once, and the ten largest clones take around 8%. The gene calls are TRBV6-4 and TRBJ2-3; D call uncertain. This sequence originates from a human donor who was the organ donor for an intestinal transplant. This material consisted of unstimulated CD8+ T cells sorted from spleen or lymph node cells, taken before transplant. The CDR3 DNA reads TGTGCCAGCAGTGAAGTGGCGTTAGATACGCAGTATTTT. Protein sequence: CASSEVALDTQYF.